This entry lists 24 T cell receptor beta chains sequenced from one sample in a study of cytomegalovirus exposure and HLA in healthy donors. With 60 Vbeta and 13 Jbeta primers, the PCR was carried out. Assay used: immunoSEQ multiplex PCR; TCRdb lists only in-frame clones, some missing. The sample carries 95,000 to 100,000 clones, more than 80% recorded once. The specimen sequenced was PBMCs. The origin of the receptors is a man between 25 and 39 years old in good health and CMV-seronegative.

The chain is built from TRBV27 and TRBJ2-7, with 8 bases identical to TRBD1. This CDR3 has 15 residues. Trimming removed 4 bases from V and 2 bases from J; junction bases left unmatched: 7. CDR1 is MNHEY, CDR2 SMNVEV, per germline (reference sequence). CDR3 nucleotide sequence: TGTGCCAGCAGTTGGACAGGGATGGCCGCCTACGAGCAGTACTTC. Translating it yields CASSWTGMAAYEQYF.

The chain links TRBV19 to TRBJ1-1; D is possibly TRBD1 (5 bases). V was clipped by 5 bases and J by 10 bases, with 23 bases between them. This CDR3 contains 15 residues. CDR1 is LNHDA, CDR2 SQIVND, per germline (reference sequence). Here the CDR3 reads CASSLIQDTSWGAFF. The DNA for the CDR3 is TGTGCCAGTAGTTTGATCCAGGACACCTCATGGGGAGCTTTCTTT.

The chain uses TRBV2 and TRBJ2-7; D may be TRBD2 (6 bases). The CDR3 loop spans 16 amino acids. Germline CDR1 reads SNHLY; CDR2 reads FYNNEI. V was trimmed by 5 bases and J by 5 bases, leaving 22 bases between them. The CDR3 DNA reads TGTGCCAGCAGTCGACCCCCTTACCCAGCTAGCGACGAGCAGTACTTC. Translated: CASSRPPYPASDEQYF. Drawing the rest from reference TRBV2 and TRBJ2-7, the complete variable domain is EPEVTQTPSHQVTQMGQEVILRCVPISNHLYFYWYRQILGQKVEFLVSFYNNEISEKSEIFDDQFSVERPDGSNFTLKIRSTKLEDSAMYFCASSRPPYPASDEQYFGPGTRLTVT.

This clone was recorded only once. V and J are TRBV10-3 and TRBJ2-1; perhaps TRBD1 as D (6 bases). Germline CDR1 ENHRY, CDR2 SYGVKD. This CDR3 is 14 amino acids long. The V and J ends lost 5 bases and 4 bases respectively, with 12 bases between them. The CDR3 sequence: CAISTGIGYNEQFF. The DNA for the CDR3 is TGTGCCATCAGTACAGGGATTGGGTACAATGAGCAGTTCTTC.

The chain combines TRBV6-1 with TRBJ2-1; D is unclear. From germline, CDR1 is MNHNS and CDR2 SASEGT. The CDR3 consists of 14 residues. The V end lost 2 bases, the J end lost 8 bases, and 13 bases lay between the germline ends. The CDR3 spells CASSELGSIYEQFF. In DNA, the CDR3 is TGTGCCAGCAGTGAATTAGGTAGCATCTATGAGCAGTTCTTC.

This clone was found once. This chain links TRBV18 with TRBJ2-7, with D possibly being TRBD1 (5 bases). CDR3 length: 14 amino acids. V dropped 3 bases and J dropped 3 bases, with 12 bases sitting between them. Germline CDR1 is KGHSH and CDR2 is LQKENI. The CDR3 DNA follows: TGTGCCAGCTCACCGACAACAGGAATCTACGAGCAGTACTTC. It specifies CASSPTTGIYEQYF.

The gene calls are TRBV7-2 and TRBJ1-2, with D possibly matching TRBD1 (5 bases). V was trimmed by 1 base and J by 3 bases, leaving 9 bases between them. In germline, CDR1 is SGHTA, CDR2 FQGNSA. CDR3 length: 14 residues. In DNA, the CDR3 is TGTGCCAGCAGCTTAGTTGCGGGGGACTATGGCTACACCTTC. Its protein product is CASSLVAGDYGYTF.

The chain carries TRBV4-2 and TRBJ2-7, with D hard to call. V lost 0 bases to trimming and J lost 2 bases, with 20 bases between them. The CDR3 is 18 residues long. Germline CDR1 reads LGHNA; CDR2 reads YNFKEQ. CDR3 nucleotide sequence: TGTGCCAGCAGCCAAGACGTGGTCACAGCCCCAAACCCCTACGAGCAGTACTTC. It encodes CASSQDVVTAPNPYEQYF.

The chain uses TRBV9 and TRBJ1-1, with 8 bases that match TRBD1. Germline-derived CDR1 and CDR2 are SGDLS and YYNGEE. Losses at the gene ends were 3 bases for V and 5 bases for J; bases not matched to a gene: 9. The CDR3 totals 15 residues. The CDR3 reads CASSATDREGTEAFF. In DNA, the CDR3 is TGTGCCAGCAGCGCAACGGACAGGGAAGGGACTGAAGCTTTCTTT.

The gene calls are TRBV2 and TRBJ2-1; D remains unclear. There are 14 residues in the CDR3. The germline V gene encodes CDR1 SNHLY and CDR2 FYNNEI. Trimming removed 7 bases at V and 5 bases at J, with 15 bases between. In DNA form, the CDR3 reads TGTGCCAGCAACTTGAGGCAAATTAACAATGAGCAGTTCTTC. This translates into CASNLRQINNEQFF. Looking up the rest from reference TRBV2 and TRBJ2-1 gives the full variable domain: EPEVTQTPSHQVTQMGQEVILRCVPISNHLYFYWYRQILGQKVEFLVSFYNNEISEKSEIFDDQFSVERPDGSNFTLKIRSTKLEDSAMYFCASNLRQINNEQFFGPGTRLTVL.

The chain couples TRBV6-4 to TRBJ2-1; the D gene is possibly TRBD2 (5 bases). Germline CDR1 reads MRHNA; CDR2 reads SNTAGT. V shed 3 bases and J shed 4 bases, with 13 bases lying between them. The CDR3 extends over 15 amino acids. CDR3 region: CASSEVSSDYNEQFF. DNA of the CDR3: TGTGCCAGCAGTGAAGTGAGTAGCGATTACAATGAGCAGTTCTTC.

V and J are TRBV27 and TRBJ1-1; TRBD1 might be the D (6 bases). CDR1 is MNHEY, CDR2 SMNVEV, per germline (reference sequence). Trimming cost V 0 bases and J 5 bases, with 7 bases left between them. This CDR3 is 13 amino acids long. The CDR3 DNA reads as TGTGCCAGCAGTTTATCCAGGGGTACTGAAGCTTTCTTT. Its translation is CASSLSRGTEAFF.

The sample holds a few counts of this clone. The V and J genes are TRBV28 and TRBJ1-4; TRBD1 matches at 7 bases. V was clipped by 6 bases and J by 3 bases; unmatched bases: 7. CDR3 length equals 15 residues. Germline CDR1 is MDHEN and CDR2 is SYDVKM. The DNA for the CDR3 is TGTGCCAGCAGCACCCCGGGACAGCCTAATGAAAAACTGTTTTTT. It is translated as CASSTPGQPNEKLFF.

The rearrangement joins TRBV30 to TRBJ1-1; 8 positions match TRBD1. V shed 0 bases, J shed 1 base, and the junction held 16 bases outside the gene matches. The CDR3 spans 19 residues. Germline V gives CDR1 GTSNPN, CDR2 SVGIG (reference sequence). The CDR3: CAWSVPVVRQGAKNTEAFF. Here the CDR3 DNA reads TGTGCCTGGAGTGTACCAGTGGTTCGGCAGGGGGCAAAGAACACTGAAGCTTTCTTT. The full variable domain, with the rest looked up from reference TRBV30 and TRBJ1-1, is SQTIHQWPATLVQPVGSPLSLECTVEGTSNPNLYWYRQAAGRGLQLLFYSVGIGQISSEVPQNLSASRPQDRQFILSSKKLLLSDSGFYLCAWSVPVVRQGAKNTEAFFGQGTRLTVV.

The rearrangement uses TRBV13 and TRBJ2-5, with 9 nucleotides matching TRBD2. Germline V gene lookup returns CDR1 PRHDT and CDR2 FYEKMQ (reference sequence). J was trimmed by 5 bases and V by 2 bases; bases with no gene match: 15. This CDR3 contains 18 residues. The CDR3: CASSLILNPRGLAETQYF. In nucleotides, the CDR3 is TGTGCCAGCAGCTTAATCCTTAATCCTAGGGGACTAGCCGAGACCCAGTACTTC.

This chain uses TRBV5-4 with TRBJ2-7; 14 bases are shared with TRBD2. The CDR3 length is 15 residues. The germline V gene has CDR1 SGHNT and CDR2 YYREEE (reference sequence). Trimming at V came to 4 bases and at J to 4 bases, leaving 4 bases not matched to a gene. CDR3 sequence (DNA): TGTGCCAGCAGCCGGGGACTAGCGGGAGCGTACGAGCAGTACTTC. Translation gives CASSRGLAGAYEQYF.

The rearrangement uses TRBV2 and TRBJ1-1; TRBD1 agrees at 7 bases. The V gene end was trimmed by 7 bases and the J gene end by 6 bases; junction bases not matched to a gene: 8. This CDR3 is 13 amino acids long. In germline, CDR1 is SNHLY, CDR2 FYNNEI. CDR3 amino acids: CASTGRQGAEAFF. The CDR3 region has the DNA TGTGCCAGCACTGGTCGCCAGGGGGCTGAAGCTTTCTTT. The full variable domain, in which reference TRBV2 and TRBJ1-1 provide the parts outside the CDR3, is EPEVTQTPSHQVTQMGQEVILRCVPISNHLYFYWYRQILGQKVEFLVSFYNNEISEKSEIFDDQFSVERPDGSNFTLKIRSTKLEDSAMYFCASTGRQGAEAFFGQGTRLTVV.

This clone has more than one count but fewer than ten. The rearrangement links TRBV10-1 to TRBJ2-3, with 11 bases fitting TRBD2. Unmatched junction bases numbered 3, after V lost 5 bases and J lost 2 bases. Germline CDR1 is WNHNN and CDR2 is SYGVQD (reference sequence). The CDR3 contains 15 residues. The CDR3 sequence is CASSSSGGLTDTQYF. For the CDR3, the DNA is TGCGCCAGCAGTTCTAGCGGGGGGCTCACAGATACGCAGTATTTT.

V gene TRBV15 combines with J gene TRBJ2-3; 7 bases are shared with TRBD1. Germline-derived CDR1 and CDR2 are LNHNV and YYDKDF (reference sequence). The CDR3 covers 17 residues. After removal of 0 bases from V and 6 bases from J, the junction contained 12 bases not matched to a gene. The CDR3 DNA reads TGTGCCACCAGCAGAGAGCCAACCAGCCAACAGGGGGATACGCAGTATTTT. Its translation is CATSREPTSQQGDTQYF.

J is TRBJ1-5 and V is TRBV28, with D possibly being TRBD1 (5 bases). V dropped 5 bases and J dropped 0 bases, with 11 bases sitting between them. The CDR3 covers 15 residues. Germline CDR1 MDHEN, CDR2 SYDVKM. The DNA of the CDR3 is TGTGCCAGCAGTCCCCTAGACAGTAGCAATCAGCCCCAGCATTTT. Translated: CASSPLDSSNQPQHF.

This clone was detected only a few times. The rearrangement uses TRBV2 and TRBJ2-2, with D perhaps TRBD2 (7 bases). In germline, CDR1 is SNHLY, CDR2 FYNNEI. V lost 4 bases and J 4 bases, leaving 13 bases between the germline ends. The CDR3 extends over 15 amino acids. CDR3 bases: TGTGCCAGCAGTGTGGGGGGGCGGGGCACCGGGGAGCTGTTTTTT. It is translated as CASSVGGRGTGELFF.

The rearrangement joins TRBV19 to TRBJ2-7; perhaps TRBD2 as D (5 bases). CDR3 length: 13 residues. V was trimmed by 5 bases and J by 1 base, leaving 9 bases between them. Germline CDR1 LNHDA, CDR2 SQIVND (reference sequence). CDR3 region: CASSAGGSYEQYF. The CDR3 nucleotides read TGTGCCAGTAGTGCCGGAGGATCCTACGAGCAGTACTTC.

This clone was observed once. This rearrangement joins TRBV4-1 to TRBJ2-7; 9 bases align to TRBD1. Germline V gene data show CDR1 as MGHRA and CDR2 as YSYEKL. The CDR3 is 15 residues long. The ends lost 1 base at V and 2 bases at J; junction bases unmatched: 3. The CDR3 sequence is CASSQAGTGTYEQYF. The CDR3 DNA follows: TGCGCCAGCAGCCAAGCCGGGACAGGGACCTACGAGCAGTACTTC.

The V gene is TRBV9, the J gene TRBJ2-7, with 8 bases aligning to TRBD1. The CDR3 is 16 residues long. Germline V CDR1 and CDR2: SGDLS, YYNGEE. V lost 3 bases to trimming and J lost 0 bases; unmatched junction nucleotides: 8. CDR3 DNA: TGTGCCAGCAGCGCACACCCCGGGACAGGCTCCTACGAGCAGTACTTC. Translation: CASSAHPGTGSYEQYF.